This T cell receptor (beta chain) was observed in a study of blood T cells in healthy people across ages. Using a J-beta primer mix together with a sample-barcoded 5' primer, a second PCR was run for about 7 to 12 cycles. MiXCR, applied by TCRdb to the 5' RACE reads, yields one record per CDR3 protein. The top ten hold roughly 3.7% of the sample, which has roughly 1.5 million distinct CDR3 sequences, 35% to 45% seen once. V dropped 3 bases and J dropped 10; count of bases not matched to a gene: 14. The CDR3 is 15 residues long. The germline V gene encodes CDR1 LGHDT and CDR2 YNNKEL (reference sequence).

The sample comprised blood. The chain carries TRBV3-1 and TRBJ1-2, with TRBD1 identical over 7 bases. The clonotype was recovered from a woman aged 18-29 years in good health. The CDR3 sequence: CASSHAGQDPSVYTF. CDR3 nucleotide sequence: TGTGCCAGCAGCCACGCTGGACAGGATCCGAGTGTCTACACCTTC.